Listed below are T cell receptor beta chains from one sample, sequenced in a study of CD8 T cells in ankylosing spondylitis. TCRdb re-analysed the 5' RACE reads in MiXCR, keeping a single row per CDR3 protein. The sample has 40,000 to 50,000 distinct CDR3 sequences; 3% to 4.5% are singletons. What was sequenced was blood, either unsorted or a sorted T cell fraction (not recorded which). The receptors originated from a female donor with ankylosing spondylitis or in good health (not recorded which). The CDR3 runs from the conserved cysteine through the conserved F or W. The D gene is left open where the match is weak. A clone size is listed for some rows: how often the clone was seen (once, few, many), or a class if it is expanded.

v_gene: TRBV9
abundance: many
d_gene: NA
j_gene: TRBJ2-2
CDR3aa: CASREDPNTGELFF
CDR3nt: TGTGCCAGCAGGGAGGACCCGAACACCGGGGAGCTGTTTTTT

v_gene: TRBV9
abundance: NA
d_gene: TRBD2
j_gene: TRBJ2-5
CDR3aa: CASSVGVAGSGETQYF
CDR3nt: TGTGCCAGCAGCGTAGGGGTAGCGGGTTCGGGGGAGACCCAGTACTTC

v_gene: TRBV9
abundance: few
d_gene: NA
j_gene: TRBJ2-7
CDR3aa: CASSPTTVHYEQYF
CDR3nt: TGTGCCAGCAGCCCCACGACTGTCCACTACGAGCAGTACTTC

v_gene: TRBV9
abundance: many
d_gene: TRBD2
j_gene: TRBJ2-5
CDR3aa: CASSVSSTSGKETQYF
CDR3nt: TGTGCCAGCAGCGTCTCTTCGACTAGCGGTAAAGAGACCCAGTACTTC

v_gene: TRBV9
abundance: many
d_gene: NA
j_gene: TRBJ1-1
CDR3aa: CASSSIQVPNTEAFF
CDR3nt: TGTGCCAGCAGCTCAATACAGGTACCCAACACTGAAGCTTTCTTT

v_gene: TRBV9
abundance: many
d_gene: NA
j_gene: TRBJ1-4
CDR3aa: CASSERTAYNEKLFF
CDR3nt: TGTGCCAGCAGCGAAAGGACAGCCTATAATGAAAAACTGTTTTTT

v_gene: TRBV9
abundance: many
d_gene: NA
j_gene: TRBJ2-5
CDR3aa: CASSAGTAQGTQYF
CDR3nt: TGTGCCAGCAGCGCCGGGACTGCCCAAGGGACCCAGTACTTC

v_gene: TRBV9
abundance: many
d_gene: NA
j_gene: TRBJ1-1
CDR3aa: CASSVVMVADTEAFF
CDR3nt: TGTGCCAGCAGCGTAGTAATGGTGGCGGACACTGAAGCTTTCTTT

v_gene: TRBV9
abundance: many
d_gene: NA
j_gene: TRBJ2-5
CDR3aa: CASSVGGYETQYF
CDR3nt: TGTGCCAGCAGCGTAGGGGGATACGAGACCCAGTACTTC

v_gene: TRBV9
abundance: many
d_gene: TRBD2
j_gene: TRBJ2-2
CDR3aa: CASSLTGLAAPGELFF
CDR3nt: TGTGCCAGCAGCTTAACGGGACTAGCGGCGCCCGGGGAGCTGTTTTTT

v_gene: TRBV9
abundance: many
d_gene: NA
j_gene: TRBJ2-3
CDR3aa: CASSASSRTTDTQYF
CDR3nt: TGTGCCAGCAGCGCTTCGTCCCGAACCACAGATACGCAGTATTTT

v_gene: TRBV9
abundance: medium-sized
d_gene: NA
j_gene: TRBJ1-1
CDR3aa: CASSALISGVQEAFF
CDR3nt: TGTGCCAGCAGCGCGCTTATATCCGGGGTCCAAGAAGCTTTCTTT

v_gene: TRBV9
abundance: NA
d_gene: TRBD2
j_gene: TRBJ2-1
CDR3aa: CASSASLRDYDNEQFF
CDR3nt: TGTGCCAGCAGCGCTAGTCTGAGGGACTACGACAATGAGCAGTTCTTC

v_gene: TRBV9
abundance: many
d_gene: NA
j_gene: TRBJ1-3
CDR3aa: CASSVSDPGNTIYF
CDR3nt: TGTGCCAGCAGCGTATCGGATCCTGGAAACACCATATATTTT

v_gene: TRBV9
abundance: many
d_gene: NA
j_gene: TRBJ2-2
CDR3aa: CASSAGTRPGGELFF
CDR3nt: TGTGCCAGCAGCGCCGGGACACGGCCGGGCGGGGAGCTGTTTTTT

v_gene: TRBV9
abundance: many
d_gene: TRBD2
j_gene: TRBJ2-2
CDR3aa: CASSVVIAGVNTGELFF
CDR3nt: TGTGCCAGCAGCGTAGTGATAGCGGGGGTGAACACCGGGGAGCTGTTTTTT

v_gene: TRBV9
abundance: many
d_gene: TRBD1
j_gene: TRBJ2-3
CDR3aa: CASSGRTGRRDTQYF
CDR3nt: TGTGCCAGCAGCGGACGGACAGGGCGCCGGGATACGCAGTATTTT

v_gene: TRBV9
abundance: many
d_gene: NA
j_gene: TRBJ2-1
CDR3aa: CASSVAPRTRVPYNEQFF
CDR3nt: TGTGCCAGCAGCGTAGCCCCTAGGACCCGTGTCCCCTACAATGAGCAGTTCTTC

v_gene: TRBV9
abundance: many
d_gene: NA
j_gene: TRBJ2-3
CDR3aa: CASSGLSDTQYF
CDR3nt: TGTGCCAGCAGCGGACTGTCAGATACGCAGTATTTT

v_gene: TRBV9
abundance: many
d_gene: TRBD2
j_gene: TRBJ2-5
CDR3aa: CASSVAAGRVQETQYF
CDR3nt: TGTGCCAGCAGCGTAGCGGCAGGGAGGGTCCAAGAGACCCAGTACTTC

v_gene: TRBV9
abundance: many
d_gene: NA
j_gene: TRBJ2-4
CDR3aa: CASSFRSENIQYF
CDR3nt: TGTGCCAGCAGCTTCCGGTCAGAAAACATTCAGTACTTC

v_gene: TRBV9
abundance: many
d_gene: TRBD1
j_gene: TRBJ1-2
CDR3aa: CASSGGTGGNPNYGYTF
CDR3nt: TGTGCCAGCAGCGGAGGGACAGGGGGCAACCCTAACTATGGCTACACCTTC

v_gene: TRBV9
abundance: many
d_gene: TRBD2
j_gene: TRBJ2-3
CDR3aa: CASSVGAASGATDTQYF
CDR3nt: TGTGCCAGCAGCGTAGGAGCAGCTAGCGGTGCCACAGATACGCAGTATTTT

v_gene: TRBV9
abundance: many
d_gene: NA
j_gene: TRBJ1-1
CDR3aa: CASSVEAGMNTEAFF
CDR3nt: TGTGCCAGCAGCGTAGAAGCAGGGATGAACACTGAAGCTTTCTTT

v_gene: TRBV9
abundance: NA
d_gene: NA
j_gene: TRBJ1-1
CDR3aa: CASSDGGNTEAFF
CDR3nt: TGTGCCAGCAGCGACGGGGGTAACACTGAAGCTTTCTTT

v_gene: TRBV9
abundance: many
d_gene: NA
j_gene: TRBJ2-1
CDR3aa: CASSPTEFDNEQFF
CDR3nt: TGTGCCAGCAGCCCCACGGAGTTCGACAATGAGCAGTTCTTC

v_gene: TRBV9
abundance: many
d_gene: NA
j_gene: TRBJ1-1
CDR3aa: CASSVGLGLGDTEAFF
CDR3nt: TGTGCCAGCAGCGTAGGTCTAGGGCTGGGTGACACTGAAGCTTTCTTT

v_gene: TRBV9
abundance: many
d_gene: TRBD2
j_gene: TRBJ2-1
CDR3aa: CASSVVPSGGANEQFF
CDR3nt: TGTGCCAGCAGCGTAGTACCTAGCGGGGGGGCCAATGAGCAGTTCTTC

v_gene: TRBV9
abundance: many
d_gene: TRBD2
j_gene: TRBJ2-3
CDR3aa: CASSAGGTSGADTQYF
CDR3nt: TGTGCCAGCAGCGCGGGGGGGACTAGCGGGGCAGATACGCAGTATTTT

v_gene: TRBV9
abundance: many
d_gene: NA
j_gene: TRBJ1-2
CDR3aa: CASSAFDLTASGGYTF
CDR3nt: TGTGCCAGCAGCGCGTTCGACTTGACCGCCTCGGGGGGCTACACCTTC

v_gene: TRBV9
abundance: many
d_gene: NA
j_gene: TRBJ2-6
CDR3aa: CASSVGIGTGANVLTF
CDR3nt: TGTGCCAGCAGCGTAGGAATAGGGACTGGGGCCAACGTCCTGACTTTC

v_gene: TRBV9
abundance: many
d_gene: NA
j_gene: TRBJ2-7
CDR3aa: CASSVGDGVGNEQYF
CDR3nt: TGTGCCAGCAGCGTAGGCGACGGGGTTGGGAACGAGCAGTACTTC

v_gene: TRBV9
abundance: many
d_gene: NA
j_gene: TRBJ2-2
CDR3aa: CASTSGTDLTGELFF
CDR3nt: TGTGCCAGCACCTCCGGGACTGACCTCACCGGGGAGCTGTTTTTT

v_gene: TRBV9
abundance: many
d_gene: TRBD1
j_gene: TRBJ1-3
CDR3aa: CASSSGTGAGNTIYF
CDR3nt: TGTGCCAGCAGCTCCGGGACAGGGGCTGGAAACACCATATATTTT

v_gene: TRBV9
abundance: many
d_gene: NA
j_gene: TRBJ2-2
CDR3aa: CASSVEAGAGTGELFF
CDR3nt: TGTGCCAGCAGCGTAGAGGCGGGGGCCGGCACCGGGGAGCTGTTTTTT